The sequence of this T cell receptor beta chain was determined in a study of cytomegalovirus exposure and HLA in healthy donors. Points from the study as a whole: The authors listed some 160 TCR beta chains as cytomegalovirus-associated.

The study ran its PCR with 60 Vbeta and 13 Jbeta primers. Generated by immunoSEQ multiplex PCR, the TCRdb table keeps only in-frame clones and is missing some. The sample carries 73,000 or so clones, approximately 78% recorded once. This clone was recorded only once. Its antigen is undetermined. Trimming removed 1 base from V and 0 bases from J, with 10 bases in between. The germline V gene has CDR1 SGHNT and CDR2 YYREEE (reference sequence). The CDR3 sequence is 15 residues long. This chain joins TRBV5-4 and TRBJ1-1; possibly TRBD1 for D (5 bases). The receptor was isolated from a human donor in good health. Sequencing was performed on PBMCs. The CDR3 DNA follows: TGTGCCAGCAGCTTGTCCGCGGGGGTGAACACTGAAGCTTTCTTT. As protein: CASSLSAGVNTEAFF.